These 9 T cell receptor beta chains were sequenced from one sample in a study of blood T cells in healthy people across ages. A second about 6 to 12 cycle PCR used barcoded and J-beta primers. Each CDR3 protein is one row after TCRdb ran MiXCR on the 5' RACE reads. The sample holds roughly 1,300,000 distinct CDR3 sequences, 59% seen once. What was sequenced was blood. All receptors come from a young man in good health.

CDR3 nucleotide sequence: TGCAGTGCTAGAGTGCCGTTCACAGATACGCAGTATTTT. Translation: CSARVPFTDTQYF. The rearrangement joins TRBV20-1 to TRBJ2-3; D unclear. This CDR3 is built from 13 residues. Trimming left V 1 base short and J 2 bases short, with 7 bases between. Germline loops: CDR1 DFQATT, CDR2 SNEGSKA (reference sequence).

This clonotype was found a few times. The chain has TRBV9 and TRBJ2-1; perhaps TRBD2 as D (5 bases). The CDR3 is 15 amino acids. Germline loops: CDR1 SGDLS, CDR2 YYNGEE. Trimming left V 0 bases short and J 3 bases short, with 10 bases between. CDR3 sequence reads: CASSVVATNYNEQFF. The CDR3 DNA follows: TGTGCCAGCAGCGTAGTCGCGACTAACTACAATGAGCAGTTCTTC.

This clonotype was picked up one time. The rearrangement joins TRBV4-3 to TRBJ2-5; D remains ambiguous. The end of the DNA aligns better with TRBJ1-2, so the J call may be wrong. The CDR3 has 15 residues. Germline CDR1 LGHNA, CDR2 YSLEER. The CDR3: CASSQDTNPTAGYTF. CDR3 in DNA: TGCGCCAGCAGCCAAGACACCAATCCTACCGCTGGCTACACCTTC.

The chain joins TRBV29-1 to TRBJ2-3; D is possibly TRBD1 (6 bases). V was trimmed by 3 bases and J by 5 bases, leaving 15 bases between them. CDR3 length: 14 residues. CDR1 and CDR2 (germline): SQVTM, ANQGSEA. The CDR3 DNA reads as TGCAGCGTTGAGGGTCAGGGGTGGATAGATACGCAGTATTTT. Translating it yields CSVEGQGWIDTQYF.

This clonotype turned up a few times. The chain employs TRBV2 and TRBJ2-2; perhaps TRBD1 as D (6 bases). Per germline, CDR1 SNHLY and CDR2 FYNNEI. The CDR3 loop spans 14 amino acids. Trimming took off 10 bases at V and 2 bases at J, with 14 bases between the two ends. DNA for the CDR3: TGTGCCATCCGGACAGACCTAAACACCGGGGAGCTGTTTTTT. This codes for CAIRTDLNTGELFF.

This clonotype appeared many times. This chain joins TRBV6-4 and TRBJ2-3; D remains ambiguous. Germline CDR1 is MRHNA and CDR2 is SNTAGT. The CDR3 extends over 12 amino acids. V was shortened by 6 bases and J by 0 bases, with 4 bases between the two germline ends. CDR3 sequence reads: CASRDSTDTQYF. CDR3 DNA sequence: TGTGCCAGCAGGGACAGCACAGATACGCAGTATTTT.

This clonotype was seen a handful of times. The gene calls are TRBV5-5 and TRBJ2-3; D gene uncertain. The ends were cut back, 0 bases at V and 4 bases at J, with 6 bases in the middle. The CDR3 loop spans 13 amino acids. The germline V gene has CDR1 SGHKS and CDR2 YYEKEE (reference sequence). DNA for the CDR3: TGTGCCAGCAGCTTGGAGAGGTCAGATACGCAGTATTTT. Translation: CASSLERSDTQYF. The whole variable domain, remainder taken from reference TRBV5-5 and TRBJ2-3, is DAGVTQSPTHLIKTRGQQVTLRCSPISGHKSVSWYQQVLGQGPQFIFQYYEKEERGRGNFPDRFSARQFPNYSSELNVNALLLGDSALYLCASSLERSDTQYFGPGTRLTVL.

This chain joins TRBV10-2 and TRBJ1-5; D gene uncertain. CDR1 WSHSY and CDR2 SAAADI come from the germline V gene. The CDR3 totals 13 residues. Trimming pared 3 bases from V and 9 bases from J, leaving 12 bases between. The CDR3 sequence: CASSDTARGPQHF. CDR3 DNA: TGCGCCAGCAGTGATACAGCGCGAGGGCCCCAGCATTTT.

The rearrangement uses TRBV25-1 and TRBJ1-2; D is possibly TRBD1 (5 bases). CDR1 is MGHDK and CDR2 is SYGVNS in the germline V gene. V shed 6 bases and J shed 4 bases, with 12 bases lying between them. This CDR3 is built from 13 residues. CDR3 sequence reads: CASRRGGPYGYTF. Written as DNA, the CDR3 is TGTGCCAGCAGGAGGGGCGGCCCCTATGGCTACACCTTC.